The 21 T cell receptor beta chains below were found in one sample sequenced in a study of neurological immune-mediated disorders. Sample time point: longitudinal time-point 1 (baseline). Via MiXCR, TCRdb re-called the 5' RACE reads, giving one row per CDR3 protein. This table holds tens of thousands of distinct CDR3 sequences, about 10% found once. Sequenced sample: PBMCs. These receptors came from a male donor with HTLV-1-associated myelopathy (HAM/TSP).

This clonotype was seen at least ten times. The chain couples TRBV7-8 to TRBJ2-2; D is perhaps TRBD1 (5 bases). CDR3 size: 15 residues. The V end lost 4 bases, the J end lost 5 bases, and 14 bases lay between the germline ends. Germline assignment: CDR1 SGHVS and CDR2 FQNEAQ. The CDR3 spells CASSWGLGWTGELFF. The CDR3 bases are TGTGCCAGCAGCTGGGGCCTAGGGTGGACCGGGGAGCTGTTTTTT.

This clonotype was seen repeatedly, ten times or more. The chain couples TRBV4-3 to TRBJ2-3, with D possibly TRBD1 on 6 matching bases. CDR1 and CDR2 from the germline V gene are LGHNA and YSLEER. V lost 3 bases and J lost 0, with 10 bases in between. The CDR3 loop spans 15 amino acids. CDR3 sequence (DNA): TGCGCCAGCAGCCAGGGTGGACAGAGCACAGATACGCAGTATTTT. Protein sequence: CASSQGGQSTDTQYF.

Many counts were recorded for this clonotype. The CDR3 nucleotides are TGCGCCAGCAGCTCGTCACCGGGACTAGCGGGGCTTGAGCAGTTCTTC. Translating gives CASSSSPGLAGLEQFF. This chain uses TRBV5-1 with TRBJ2-1; TRBD2 matches at 13 bases. Looked up from germline, CDR1 is SGHRS and CDR2 is YFSETQ. The CDR3 covers 16 residues. The V and J ends lost 3 bases and 9 bases, in that order; junction bases with no gene match: 9.

In its sample, this clonotype was seen many times. The chain links TRBV5-1 to TRBJ2-1; 11 positions agree with TRBD2. The CDR3 sequence is 17 residues long. Germline V gives CDR1 SGHRS, CDR2 YFSETQ. J gave up 8 bases and V 5 bases, and 15 bases lay outside the gene matches. CDR3 bases: TGCGCCAGCAGTCATCAGCCTTCTAGCGGGGGGAGGGATGAGCAGTTCTTC. Protein product: CASSHQPSSGGRDEQFF.

This rearrangement joins TRBV25-1 to TRBJ2-7; 11 bases map to TRBD1. The CDR3 sequence is 13 residues long. Germline V gene lookup returns CDR1 MGHDK and CDR2 SYGVNS. V gave up 7 bases and J gave up 6 bases; unmatched junction bases: 5. CDR3 sequence (DNA): TGTGCCAGCACCGGGACAGGGGGGGGCGAGCAGTACTTC. It encodes CASTGTGGGEQYF.

This clonotype was counted ten times or more. The chain recombines TRBV5-5 with TRBJ1-1; D is ambiguous. The ends were cut back, 0 bases at V and 7 bases at J, with 16 bases in the middle. This CDR3 spans 15 amino acids. Germline CDR1 and CDR2: SGHKS and YYEKEE (reference sequence). CDR3: CASSLELWMKDEAFF. The CDR3 DNA sequence: TGTGCCAGCAGCTTGGAGTTATGGATGAAAGATGAAGCTTTCTTT.

The table lists this clonotype with many counts. This chain links TRBV7-2 with TRBJ2-7, with D possibly matching TRBD1 (6 bases). The CDR3 extends over 14 amino acids. The germline gives CDR1 SGHTA, CDR2 FQGNSA. V shed 6 bases and J shed 3 bases, with 15 bases lying between them. The CDR3 coding sequence is TGTGCCAGCAGAACCGGGACAAATAACTACGAGCAGTACTTC. Protein product: CASRTGTNNYEQYF.

Concerning this clonotype: An end of the junction differs from the germline gene, which may be a read error. The chain joins TRBV20-1 to TRBJ2-5; the D gene is possibly TRBD2 (6 bases). The CDR3 spans 13 residues. The germline V gene has CDR1 DFQATT and CDR2 SNEGSKA (reference sequence). CDR3 coding DNA: TGCATTGCACCGCCCCTAGCGAGAGAGACCCGGTACTTC. Its translation is CIAPPLARETRYF.

The table lists this clonotype with many counts. The chain combines TRBV7-7 with TRBJ2-7; TRBD1 might be the D (6 bases). Per the germline V gene, CDR1 is SSHAT and CDR2 is FNYEAQ (reference sequence). The CDR3 loop spans 14 amino acids. V was clipped by 5 bases and J by 3 bases, with 14 bases between them. The CDR3 DNA sequence: TGTGCCAGCAGCGCCACAGGGAAGGACTACGAGCAGTACTTC. Protein product: CASSATGKDYEQYF.

This clonotype was counted ten times or more. The V gene is TRBV29-1, the J gene TRBJ1-4, with D uncertain. Trimming left V 5 bases short and J 8 bases short, with 12 bases between. The CDR3 extends over 12 amino acids. Per the germline V gene, CDR1 is SQVTM and CDR2 is ANQGSEA. CDR3 loop: CSVSSKFEKLFF. DNA for the CDR3: TGCAGCGTTTCCAGCAAATTCGAAAAACTGTTTTTT.

This clonotype came up many times. The genes are TRBV7-2 and TRBJ2-6, with D possibly being TRBD1 (5 bases). Deletions cut 5 bases from V and 2 bases from J, with 16 bases between. Looked up from germline, CDR1 is SGHTA and CDR2 is FQGNSA. CDR3 size: 17 residues. The CDR3 DNA is TGTGCCAGCAGCCTTATAACAGGTCTCCCTGGGGCCAACGTCCTGACTTTC. This sequence encodes CASSLITGLPGANVLTF.

The chain employs TRBV20-1 and TRBJ2-5; D remains unclear. The length of the CDR3 is 13 residues. Germline V CDR1 and CDR2: DFQATT, SNEGSKA (reference sequence). V lost 3 bases and J 2 bases, leaving 10 bases between the germline ends. The CDR3 sequence: CSARAALQETQYF. The CDR3 DNA reads as TGCAGTGCTAGGGCCGCACTTCAAGAGACCCAGTACTTC.

This clonotype came up many times. The DNA of the CDR3 is TGTGCCAGCAGCGACCCCCGGGTCCCAAAATCCTACGAGCAGTACTTC. Its translation: CASSDPRVPKSYEQYF. The J gene is TRBJ2-7, the V gene TRBV6-2 or TRBV6-3; D unresolved. This CDR3 region has 16 residues. V was pared by 6 bases and J by 1 base, with 19 bases between. CDR1 MNHEY and CDR2 SVGEGT come from the germline V gene.

Many counts were recorded for this clonotype. This rearrangement joins TRBV14 to TRBJ2-2; D uncertain. Germline V CDR1 and CDR2: SGHDN, FVKESK. V was trimmed by 1 base and J by 7 bases, leaving 13 bases between them. This CDR3 spans 15 amino acids. CDR3 coding DNA: TGTGCCAGCAGCCAAGTCACCCTGTGGGTCGGGGAGCTGTTTTTT. Translating gives CASSQVTLWVGELFF.

The rearrangement links TRBV9 to TRBJ2-7; D call uncertain. Trimming pared 3 bases from V and 0 bases from J, leaving 10 bases between. The CDR3 loop spans 14 amino acids. Germline values: CDR1 SGDLS, CDR2 YYNGEE. The CDR3 nucleotides are TGTGCCAGCAGCGCCGAACAAAGCTCCTACGAGCAGTACTTC. This translates into CASSAEQSSYEQYF.

In this sample, this clonotype turned up many times. The rearrangement uses TRBV7-9 and TRBJ2-2; weak D call: TRBD2 (7 bases). V shed 11 bases and J shed 1 base, with 20 bases lying between them. CDR3 length equals 16 residues. Germline CDR1 is SEHNR and CDR2 is FQNEAQ (reference sequence). CDR3 nucleotide sequence: TGTGCCCCCGAGAGGGGGGGGCGACGGAACACCGGGGAGCTGTTTTTT. Protein: CAPERGGRRNTGELFF.

This clonotype has ten or more counts. This chain joins TRBV5-1 and TRBJ2-3; 9 positions agree with TRBD2. The CDR3 is made up of 16 amino acids. Per germline, CDR1 SGHRS and CDR2 YFSETQ. The junction had 11 bases not matched to a gene; V was cut back by 4 bases and J by 5 bases. The DNA of the CDR3 is TGCGCCAGCAGCGGTGGCACGAGCGGGGGGTTAGATACGCAGTATTTT. This gives the protein CASSGGTSGGLDTQYF.

This clonotype was detected many times. The chain carries TRBV20-1 and TRBJ1-1; no clear D. Trimming cost V 3 bases and J 3 bases, with 14 bases left between them. The CDR3 length is 14 residues. Looked up from germline, CDR1 is DFQATT and CDR2 is SNEGSKA (reference sequence). The CDR3 bases are TGCAGTGCTAGCCCCCGGGTTTTGGACACTGAAGCTTTCTTT. It codes for CSASPRVLDTEAFF.

This clonotype has at least ten counts. The gene calls are TRBV7-2 and TRBJ1-2; D possibly corresponds to TRBD1 (5 bases). In germline, CDR1 is SGHTA, CDR2 FQGNSA. Trimming shortened V by 5 bases and J by 7 bases, and 14 bases separated the two germline ends. CDR3 size: 13 residues. The DNA of the CDR3 is TGTGCCAGCAGCCTCAGGGACCAAGGTGGCTACACCTTC. Protein: CASSLRDQGGYTF.

In this sample, this clonotype turned up many times. The chain employs TRBV28 and TRBJ1-5; D not certain. Trimming took 8 bases from V and 4 from J, leaving 6 bases between them. The CDR3 extends over 11 amino acids. Germline V lookup: CDR1 MDHEN, CDR2 SYDVKM. The CDR3 sequence is CASCGNQPQHF. In nucleotides, the CDR3 is TGTGCCAGCTGTGGGAATCAGCCCCAGCATTTT.

The sample holds many counts of this clonotype. The rearrangement joins TRBV5-1 to TRBJ2-4; 9 nucleotides line up with TRBD1. Germline V CDR1 and CDR2: SGHRS, YFSETQ. The CDR3 is 15 residues long. The ends lost 2 bases at V and 10 bases at J; junction bases unmatched: 10. This chain's CDR3 is CASSFTGGPDGIQYF. DNA of the CDR3: TGCGCCAGCAGCTTCACAGGGGGCCCTGATGGGATTCAGTACTTC.